Only a few counts were recorded for the clone carrying this T cell receptor (beta chain). What it binds is not known. TCRdb reanalysed the RT-PCR reads using MiXCR and keeps one entry per CDR3 protein. The data hold hundreds of thousands of distinct CDR3 sequences, with approximately 9.9% observed a single time. This sample is part of a study of response to subunit inactivated influenza vaccine. V was cut by 5 bases and J by 3 bases, with 13 bases left in between. In germline, CDR1 is MNHEY, CDR2 SMNVEV (reference sequence). The CDR3 length is 14 residues. General study points: Each seasonal flu vaccination may recruit only limited new T cells, authors suggested.

The source of this sequence is a man aged 50-59 years who received an inactivated influenza vaccine. Sample: PBMCs from blood, taken about 40 days after vaccination. The V call is TRBV27, the J call TRBJ1-2; unclear D gene. CDR3: CASSPQQYHYGYTF. The CDR3 nucleotides read TGTGCCAGCAGTCCCCAGCAGTATCACTATGGCTACACCTTC.